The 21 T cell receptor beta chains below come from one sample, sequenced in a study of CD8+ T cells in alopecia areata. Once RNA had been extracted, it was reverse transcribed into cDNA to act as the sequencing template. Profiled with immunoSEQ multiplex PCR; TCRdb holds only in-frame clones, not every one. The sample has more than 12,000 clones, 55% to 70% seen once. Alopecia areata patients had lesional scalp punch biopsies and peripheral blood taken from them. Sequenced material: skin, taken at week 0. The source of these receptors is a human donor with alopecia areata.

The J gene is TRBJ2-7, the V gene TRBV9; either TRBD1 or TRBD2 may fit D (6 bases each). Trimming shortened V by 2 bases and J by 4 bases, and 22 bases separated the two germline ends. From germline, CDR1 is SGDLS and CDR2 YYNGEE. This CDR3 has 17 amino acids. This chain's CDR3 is CASSVLSTGWGTYEQYF. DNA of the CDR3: TGTGCCAGCAGCGTTCTCTCCACAGGGTGGGGGACTTACGAGCAGTACTTC.

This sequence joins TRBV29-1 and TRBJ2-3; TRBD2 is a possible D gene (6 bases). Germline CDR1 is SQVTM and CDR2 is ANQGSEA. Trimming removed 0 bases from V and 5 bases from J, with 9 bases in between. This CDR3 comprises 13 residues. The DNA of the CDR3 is TGCAGCGTTGAAGATTGGAGGGAAGATACGCAGTATTTT. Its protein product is CSVEDWREDTQYF.

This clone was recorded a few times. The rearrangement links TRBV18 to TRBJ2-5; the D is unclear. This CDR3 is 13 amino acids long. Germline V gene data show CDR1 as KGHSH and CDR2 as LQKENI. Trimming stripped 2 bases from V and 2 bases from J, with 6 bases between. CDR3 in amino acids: CASSPATQETQYF. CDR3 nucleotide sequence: TGTGCCAGCTCACCAGCGACGCAAGAGACCCAGTACTTC.

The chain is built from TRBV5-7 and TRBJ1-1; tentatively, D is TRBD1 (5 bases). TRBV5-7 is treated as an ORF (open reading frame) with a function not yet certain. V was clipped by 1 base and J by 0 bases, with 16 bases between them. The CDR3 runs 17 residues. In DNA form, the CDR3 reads TGTGCCAGCAGCTTGATCGGGTTTGGGGCCATGAACACTGAAGCTTTCTTT. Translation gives CASSLIGFGAMNTEAFF.

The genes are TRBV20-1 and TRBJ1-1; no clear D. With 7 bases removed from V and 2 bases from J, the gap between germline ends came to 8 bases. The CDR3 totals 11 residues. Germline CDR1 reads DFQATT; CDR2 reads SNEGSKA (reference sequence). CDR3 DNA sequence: TGCAGTGTATCGCCCAACACTGAAGCTTTCTTT. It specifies CSVSPNTEAFF.

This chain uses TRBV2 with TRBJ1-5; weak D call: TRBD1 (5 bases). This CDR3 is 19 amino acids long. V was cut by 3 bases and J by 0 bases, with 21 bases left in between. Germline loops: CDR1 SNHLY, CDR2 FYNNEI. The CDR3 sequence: CASSDGLPESGNSNQPQHF. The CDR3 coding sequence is TGTGCCAGCAGTGACGGCTTACCGGAATCAGGGAATAGCAATCAGCCCCAGCATTTT.

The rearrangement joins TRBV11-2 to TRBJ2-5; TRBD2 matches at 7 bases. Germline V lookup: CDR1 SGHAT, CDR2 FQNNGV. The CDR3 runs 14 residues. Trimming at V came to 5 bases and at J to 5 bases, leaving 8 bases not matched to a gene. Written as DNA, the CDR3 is TGTGCCAGCAGCCCTGTCGGGGGGTCGGAGACCCAGTACTTC. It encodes CASSPVGGSETQYF.

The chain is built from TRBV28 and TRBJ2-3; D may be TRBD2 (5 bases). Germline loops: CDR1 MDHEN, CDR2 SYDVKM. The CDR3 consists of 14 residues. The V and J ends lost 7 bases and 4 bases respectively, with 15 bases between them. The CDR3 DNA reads TGTGCCAGCATTTCCGGGATACCCCCAGATACGCAGTATTTT. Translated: CASISGIPPDTQYF. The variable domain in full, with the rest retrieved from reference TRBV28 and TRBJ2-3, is DVKVTQSSRYLVKRTGEKVFLECVQDMDHENMFWYRQDPGLGLRLIYFSYDVKMKEKGDIPEGYSVSREKKERFSLILESASTNQTSMYLCASISGIPPDTQYFGPGTRLTVL.

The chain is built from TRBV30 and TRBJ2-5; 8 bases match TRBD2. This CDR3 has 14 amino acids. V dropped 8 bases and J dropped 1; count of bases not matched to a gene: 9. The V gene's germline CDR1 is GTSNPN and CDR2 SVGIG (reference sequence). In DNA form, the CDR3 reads TGTGCCGGGGGGGGACGGGGGGGCCAAGAGACCCAGTACTTC. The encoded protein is CAGGGRGGQETQYF. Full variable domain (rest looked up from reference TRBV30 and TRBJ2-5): SQTIHQWPATLVQPVGSPLSLECTVEGTSNPNLYWYRQAAGRGLQLLFYSVGIGQISSEVPQNLSASRPQDRQFILSSKKLLLSDSGFYLCAGGGRGGQETQYFGPGTRLLVL.

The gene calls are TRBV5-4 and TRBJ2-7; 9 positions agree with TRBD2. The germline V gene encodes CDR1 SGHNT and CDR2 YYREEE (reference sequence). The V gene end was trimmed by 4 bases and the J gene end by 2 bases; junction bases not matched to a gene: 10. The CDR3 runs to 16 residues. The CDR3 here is CASSPASGGLTYEQYF. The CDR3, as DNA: TGTGCCAGCAGCCCCGCCAGCGGGGGGCTCACCTACGAGCAGTACTTC.

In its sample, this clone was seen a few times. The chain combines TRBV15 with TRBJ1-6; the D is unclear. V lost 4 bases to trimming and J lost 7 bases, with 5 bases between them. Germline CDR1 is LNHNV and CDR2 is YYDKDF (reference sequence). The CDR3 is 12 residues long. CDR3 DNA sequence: TGTGCCACCAGCAAGGAGAATTCACCCCTCCACTTT. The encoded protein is CATSKENSPLHF.

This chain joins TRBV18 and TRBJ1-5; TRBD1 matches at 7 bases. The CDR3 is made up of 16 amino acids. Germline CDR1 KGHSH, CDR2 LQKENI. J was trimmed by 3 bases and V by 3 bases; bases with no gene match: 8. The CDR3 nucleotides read TGTGCCAGCTCACCGCCGTGGGACAGCTTCAATCAGCCCCAGCATTTT. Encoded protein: CASSPPWDSFNQPQHF.

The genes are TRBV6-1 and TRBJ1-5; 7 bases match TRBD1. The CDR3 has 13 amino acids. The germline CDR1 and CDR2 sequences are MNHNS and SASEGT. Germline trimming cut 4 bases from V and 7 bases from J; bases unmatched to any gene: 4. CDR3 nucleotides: TGTGCCAGCAGTGCGACAGGGATACAGCCCCAGCATTTT. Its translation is CASSATGIQPQHF.

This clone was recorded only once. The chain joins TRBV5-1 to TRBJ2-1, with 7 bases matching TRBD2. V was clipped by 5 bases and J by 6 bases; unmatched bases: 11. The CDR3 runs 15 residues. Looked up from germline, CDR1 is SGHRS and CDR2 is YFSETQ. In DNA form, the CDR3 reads TGCGCCAGCAGTCCACTAGCGTTTCAGGGCAATGAGCAGTTCTTC. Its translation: CASSPLAFQGNEQFF. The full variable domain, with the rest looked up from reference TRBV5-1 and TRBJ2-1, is KAGVTQTPRYLIKTRGQQVTLSCSPISGHRSVSWYQQTPGQGLQFLFEYFSETQRNKGNFPGRFSGRQFSNSRSEMNVSTLELGDSALYLCASSPLAFQGNEQFFGPGTRLTVL.

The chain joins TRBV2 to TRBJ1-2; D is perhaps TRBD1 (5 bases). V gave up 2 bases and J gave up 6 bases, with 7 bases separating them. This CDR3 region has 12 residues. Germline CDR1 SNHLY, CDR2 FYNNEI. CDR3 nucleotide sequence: TGTGCCAGCAGTGAACGGGGGAATGGCTACACCTTC. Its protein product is CASSERGNGYTF.

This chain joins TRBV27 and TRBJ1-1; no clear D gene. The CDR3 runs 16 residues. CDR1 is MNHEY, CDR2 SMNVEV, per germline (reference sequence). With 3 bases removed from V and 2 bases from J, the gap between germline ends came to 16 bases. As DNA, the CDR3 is TGTGCCAGCAGTTTGACGCGTTGGGTCCAAAACACTGAAGCTTTCTTT. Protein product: CASSLTRWVQNTEAFF.

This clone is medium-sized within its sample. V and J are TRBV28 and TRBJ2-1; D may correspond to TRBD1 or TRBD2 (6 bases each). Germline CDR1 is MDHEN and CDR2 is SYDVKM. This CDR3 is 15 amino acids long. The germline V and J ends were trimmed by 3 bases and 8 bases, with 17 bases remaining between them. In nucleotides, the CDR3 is TGTGCCAGCAGTTTGAGACAGGAGGGCAGGGATGAGCAGTTCTTC. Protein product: CASSLRQEGRDEQFF.

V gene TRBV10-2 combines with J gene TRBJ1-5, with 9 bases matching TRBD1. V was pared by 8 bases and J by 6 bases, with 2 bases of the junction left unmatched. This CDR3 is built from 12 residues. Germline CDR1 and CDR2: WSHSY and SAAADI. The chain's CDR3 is CASRQGGQPQHF. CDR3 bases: TGCGCCAGCCGACAGGGGGGTCAGCCCCAGCATTTT.

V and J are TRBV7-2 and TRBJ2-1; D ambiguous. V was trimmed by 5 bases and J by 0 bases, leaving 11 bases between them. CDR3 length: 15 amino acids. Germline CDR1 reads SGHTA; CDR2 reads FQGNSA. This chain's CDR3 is CASSLGSSSYNEQFF. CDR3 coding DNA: TGTGCCAGCAGCCTAGGGTCCAGCTCCTACAATGAGCAGTTCTTC.

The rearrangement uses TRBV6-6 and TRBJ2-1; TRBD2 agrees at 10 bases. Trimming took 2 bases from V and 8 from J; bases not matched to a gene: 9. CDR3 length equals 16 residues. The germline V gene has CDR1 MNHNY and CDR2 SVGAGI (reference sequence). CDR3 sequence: CASSYISGGAGHEQFF. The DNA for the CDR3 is TGTGCCAGCAGTTACATCAGCGGGGGGGCCGGGCATGAGCAGTTCTTC.

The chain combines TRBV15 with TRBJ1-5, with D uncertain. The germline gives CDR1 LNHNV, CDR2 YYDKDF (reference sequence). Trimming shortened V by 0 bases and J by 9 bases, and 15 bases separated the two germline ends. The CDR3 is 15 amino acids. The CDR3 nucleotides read TGTGCCACCAGCAGAGAAAGGGCAGTGGGAGGGCCCCAGCATTTT. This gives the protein CATSRERAVGGPQHF.